The clone carrying this TCR beta chain has just a few counts. Trimming left V 1 base short and J 2 bases short, with 12 bases between. Germline assignment: CDR1 MDHEN and CDR2 SYDVKM. The CDR3 length is 16 residues. Amplified TCR beta CDR3 regions derived from RNA transcripts. In the first-round RT-PCR of the TCR CDR3, the HTBI primer set was used. TCRdb ran MiXCR on the multiplex PCR reads and lists one entry per CDR3 protein. This table holds some 370,000 distinct CDR3 sequences, about a sixth found once. This sample is part of a study of T cells in Graves' hyperthyroidism and ophthalmopathy. The blood specimen was taken at initial hyperthyroidism diagnosis, before any ophthalmopathy symptoms. The authors obtained PBMCs from around 10 ml of fresh peripheral blood.

Sequenced material: blood. The TCR sequence derives from a woman in her 30s with Graves' hyperthyroidism that later progressed to Graves' ophthalmopathy. This sequence joins TRBV28 and TRBJ1-5; possible D gene TRBD1, 6 bases. The CDR3 nucleotides read TGTGCCAGCAGTTTATTCACAGGGCAGGGCAATCAGCCCCAGCATTTT. Amino acids: CASSLFTGQGNQPQHF.